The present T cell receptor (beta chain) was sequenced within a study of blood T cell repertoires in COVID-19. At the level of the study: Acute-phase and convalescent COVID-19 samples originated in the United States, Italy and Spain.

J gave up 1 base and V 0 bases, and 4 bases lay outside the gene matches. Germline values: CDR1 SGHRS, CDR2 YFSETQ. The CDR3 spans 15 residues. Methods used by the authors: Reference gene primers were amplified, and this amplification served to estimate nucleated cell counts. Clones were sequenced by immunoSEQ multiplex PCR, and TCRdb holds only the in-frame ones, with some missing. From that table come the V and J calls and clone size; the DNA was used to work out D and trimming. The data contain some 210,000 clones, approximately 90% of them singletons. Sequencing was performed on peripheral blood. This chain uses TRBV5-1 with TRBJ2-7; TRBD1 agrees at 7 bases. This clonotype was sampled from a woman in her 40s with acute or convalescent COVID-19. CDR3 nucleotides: TGCGCCAGCAGCTTGGATGAGGGGGCTTCCTACGAGCAGTACGTC. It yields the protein CASSLDEGASYEQYV.